These T cell receptor beta chains were read from a single sample in a study of blood T cell repertoires in COVID-19. The protocol was immunoSEQ multiplex PCR, while the TCRdb copy is restricted to in-frame clones and leaves out a portion. The profile shows almost 250,000 clones, 86% of them singletons. The sample taken for sequencing was peripheral blood. The receptors here all came from a woman of 80 years or more with COVID-19, enrolled during active disease. The CDR3 runs from the conserved cysteine through the conserved F or W. Fields, in order: V gene, clone size, J gene, D gene, CDR3 protein, CDR3 DNA. The D gene is left open where the match is weak. Clone size is not always given. Where it is, it says once, few, many or a class for expanded clones.

TRBV7-3	-	TRBJ2-1	-	CASSSNQGNEQFF	TGTGCCAGCAGCTCCAACCAGGGAAATGAGCAGTTCTTC
TRBV2	-	TRBJ2-3	TRBD2	CASSDLAGGTDTQYF	TGTGCCAGCAGTGATCTAGCGGGGGGCACAGATACGCAGTATTTT
TRBV20-1	once	TRBJ1-2	TRBD1	CSASGQGSNYGYTF	TGCAGTGCTAGTGGACAGGGGAGCAACTATGGCTACACCTTC
TRBV18	-	TRBJ2-7	-	CASSMTRDSEQYF	TGTGCCAGCTCAATGACCCGGGACTCCGAGCAGTACTTC
TRBV19	few	TRBJ1-1	-	CASEPGQMNTEAFF	TGTGCCAGCGAGCCTGGACAGATGAACACTGAAGCTTTCTTT
TRBV6-5	few	TRBJ1-2	TRBD1	CASSSTGALDYGYTF	TGTGCCAGCAGTTCGACAGGGGCCCTAGACTATGGCTACACCTTC
TRBV6-5	few	TRBJ2-7	-	CASSWGATYEQYF	TGTGCCAGCAGTTGGGGCGCTACCTACGAGCAGTACTTC
TRBV14	-	TRBJ2-5	-	CASSPVRETQYF	TGTGCCAGCAGCCCCGTACGGGAGACCCAGTACTTC
TRBV11-2	few	TRBJ1-6	-	CASSSIRGGASPLHF	TGTGCCAGCAGCTCAATAAGAGGGGGGGCTTCACCCCTCCACTTT
TRBV3-1/TRBV3-2	-	TRBJ1-1	TRBD1	CASSRTGLITEAFF	TGTGCCAGCAGCAGGACAGGGCTTATCACTGAAGCTTTCTTT
TRBV2	-	TRBJ1-2	-	CASSAMGLCTF	TGTGCCAGCAGCGCGATGGGACTCTGCACCTTC
TRBV28	-	TRBJ2-5	-	CASSFSRGRVETQYF	TGTGCCAGCAGTTTCTCGCGGGGGCGCGTGGAGACCCAGTACTTC
TRBV30	-	TRBJ1-2	-	CAWTRSPGNYGYTF	TGTGCCTGGACCCGCAGTCCGGGGAACTATGGCTACACCTTC
TRBV3-1/TRBV3-2	-	TRBJ1-2	TRBD1	CASSQSTGNGYTF	TGTGCCAGCAGCCAGTCGACAGGGAATGGCTACACCTTC
TRBV6-5	-	TRBJ2-1	-	CASSYSFQGLNEQFF	TGTGCCAGCAGTTACTCGTTTCAGGGGCTAAATGAGCAGTTCTTC
TRBV18	-	TRBJ1-1	-	CASSPTATRPRGNTEAFF	TGTGCCAGCTCACCAACTGCCACGAGACCCCGAGGGAACACTGAAGCTTTCTTT
TRBV11-2	-	TRBJ2-5	-	CASSLDPGVIETQYF	TGTGCCAGCAGCTTAGATCCGGGGGTCATAGAGACCCAGTACTTC
TRBV29-1	-	TRBJ2-2	TRBD2	CSVLGLPTNTGELFF	TGCAGCGTCTTGGGACTACCCACGAACACCGGGGAGCTGTTTTTT
TRBV11-2	-	TRBJ1-2	TRBD1	CASTLGAGGLDGYTF	TGTGCCAGCACCCTAGGGGCAGGGGGCTTGGATGGCTACACCTTC
TRBV3-1/TRBV3-2	few	TRBJ1-1	-	CASSQGRAEAFF	TGTGCCAGCAGCCAAGGCAGGGCTGAAGCTTTCTTT
TRBV5-1	few	TRBJ1-6	-	CASSSPGVPLHF	TGCGCCAGCAGCTCCCCCGGGGTTCCCCTCCACTTT
TRBV3-1/TRBV3-2	-	TRBJ2-3	TRBD1	CASSQGFRGLNTDTQYF	TGTGCCAGCAGCCAAGGGTTTAGGGGGCTTAACACAGATACGCAGTATTTT
TRBV6-1	-	TRBJ1-2	TRBD1	CASSEVVRGLNGYTF	TGTGCCAGCAGTGAAGTGGTCAGGGGGCTGAATGGCTACACCTTC
TRBV11-2	-	TRBJ1-1	-	CASSKTAEAFF	TGTGCCAGCAGTAAGACAGCGGAAGCTTTCTTT
TRBV9	-	TRBJ2-4	TRBD1	CASSVEVRFGTGAMGVAKNIQYF	TGTGCCAGCAGCGTAGAGGTAAGGTTCGGGACAGGGGCGATGGGGGTAGCCAAAAACATTCAGTACTTC
TRBV2	-	TRBJ2-6	-	CASRLLGVSGANVLTF	TGTGCCAGCAGGCTACTCGGGGTCTCTGGGGCCAACGTCCTGACTTTC
TRBV19	-	TRBJ1-1	-	CASSIAGRPLNTEAFF	TGTGCCAGTAGTATAGCGGGGAGACCTTTGAACACTGAAGCTTTCTTT
TRBV12-1	-	TRBJ1-5	-	CASSFAEKNQPQHF	TGTGCCAGCAGCTTTGCAGAGAAAAATCAGCCCCAGCATTTT
TRBV7-9	-	TRBJ1-2	TRBD1	CASSQAGGHGYTF	TGTGCCAGCAGCCAAGCAGGGGGCCATGGCTACACCTTC
TRBV11-2	-	TRBJ1-6	-	CASSLTTGQSPLHF	TGTGCCAGCAGCTTAACTACAGGGCAATCACCCCTCCACTTT
TRBV7-9	-	TRBJ1-6	TRBD1	CASSQATGQNNSPLHF	TGTGCCAGCAGCCAGGCCACGGGACAGAATAATTCACCCCTCCACTTT
TRBV13	-	TRBJ1-2	-	CASSLSGGLSYGYTF	TGTGCCAGCAGCTTAAGCGGGGGCTTGAGCTATGGCTACACCTTC
TRBV5-1	-	TRBJ1-2	-	CASSLLLGGSGYTF	TGCGCCAGCAGCTTGCTGCTCGGAGGGTCTGGCTACACCTTC
TRBV30	-	TRBJ1-5	TRBD1	CAWRGTGGQPQHF	TGTGCCTGGAGGGGTACAGGGGGCCAGCCCCAGCATTTT
TRBV6-2/TRBV6-3	-	TRBJ1-5	-	CASSYGLAQPQHF	TGTGCCAGCAGTTATGGCCTCGCTCAGCCCCAGCATTTT
TRBV27	few	TRBJ1-4	TRBD1	CASSLAGQGEKLFF	TGTGCCAGCAGTTTAGCGGGACAGGGTGAAAAACTGTTTTTT
TRBV6-5	few	TRBJ2-2	-	CASRAYVGATGELFF	TGTGCCAGCAGAGCCTATGTGGGGGCCACCGGGGAGCTGTTTTTT
TRBV28	-	TRBJ2-3	TRBD2	CASRGLRGARMTQYF	TGTGCCAGCAGGGGCCTGCGGGGGGCCCGGATGACGCAGTATTTT
TRBV7-9	-	TRBJ1-1	TRBD1	CASSFLQGVGTEAFF	TGTGCCAGCAGCTTCCTACAGGGGGTCGGCACTGAAGCTTTCTTT
TRBV6-2/TRBV6-3	-	TRBJ1-1	-	CASSRTVNTEAFF	TGTGCCAGCAGCCGGACAGTGAACACTGAAGCTTTCTTT
TRBV27	few	TRBJ1-1	-	CASRARTDMNTEAFF	TGTGCCAGCAGAGCTCGGACAGACATGAACACTGAAGCTTTCTTT
TRBV5-1	-	TRBJ1-2	-	CASSLDRGDGYTF	TGCGCCAGCAGCTTGGACCGCGGGGATGGCTACACCTTC
TRBV7-3	once	TRBJ2-1	TRBD2	CASSPGTSMGNEQFF	TGTGCCAGCAGCCCCGGGACTAGCATGGGCAATGAGCAGTTCTTC
TRBV5-1	-	TRBJ1-1	TRBD1	CASSSPAGTGMNTEAFF	TGCGCCAGCAGCTCACCCGCCGGGACAGGGATGAACACTGAAGCTTTCTTT
TRBV19	few	TRBJ1-3	-	CASSPQFHSGNTIYF	TGTGCCAGTAGTCCGCAGTTTCACTCTGGAAACACCATATATTTT
TRBV7-9	-	TRBJ2-1	-	CASSVTGAGRWNEQFF	TGTGCCAGCAGCGTAACTGGAGCAGGGCGATGGAATGAGCAGTTCTTC
TRBV14	-	TRBJ1-6	TRBD1	CASSHRGQLNSPLHF	TGTGCCAGCAGCCATAGGGGGCAACTAAATTCACCCCTCCACTTT
TRBV18	-	TRBJ1-1	-	CASFWTANTEAFF	TGTGCCAGCTTCTGGACAGCGAACACTGAAGCTTTCTTT
TRBV9	-	TRBJ1-2	-	CASATGYSNYGYTF	TGTGCCAGCGCCACGGGGTATTCTAACTATGGCTACACCTTC
TRBV5-1	once	TRBJ2-3	TRBD2	CASSRSGGKGDTQYF	TGCGCCAGCAGCCGTAGCGGGGGAAAAGGGGATACGCAGTATTTT